Here is one T cell receptor beta chain with its context. The antigen remains undetermined. The data belong to a study of T cell repertoires in ileal Crohn's disease. Study-wide background: Surgery for a complication: stricturing in 61%, penetrating in about 40%. M6 samples are neoterminal ileum biopsies from postoperative colonoscopy. Findings and limits, study-wide: Mucosal expansions were suggested to be mainly CD8 T cells.

This CDR3 contains 15 residues. The germline gives CDR1 LGHNA, CDR2 YNFKEQ. Trimming stripped 0 bases from V and 7 bases from J, with 13 bases between. Sequencing was performed with immunoSEQ multiplex PCR; in TCRdb, only in-frame clones are kept and a portion is missing. The sample carries tens of thousands of clones, roughly nine tenths recorded once. This sample's time point: neoterminal ileum biopsy at postoperative endoscopy, about 6 months after surgery. The TCR comes from an adult with Crohn's disease. The specimen sequenced was ileal tissue. The genes are TRBV4-2 and TRBJ1-5; no firm D call. CDR3 DNA sequence: TGTGCCAGCAGCCAAGAACCCTCCGTGAGCCAGCCCCAGCATTTT. Amino acid sequence: CASSQEPSVSQPQHF.